These 13 T cell receptor beta chains originate from one sample sequenced in a study of CD8 T cells in ankylosing spondylitis. Whole-study findings and limits: Seemingly distinctive of ankylosing spondylitis blood was a TCR beta motif formed by eight highly homologous variants.

TCRdb analysed the 5' RACE reads with MiXCR anew, one entry per CDR3 protein. The table lists around 130,000 distinct CDR3 sequences, about 15% of them singletons. Their cognate antigens are unknown. Material: blood, either unsorted or a sorted T cell fraction (not recorded which). All receptors come from a male donor with ankylosing spondylitis.

J is TRBJ2-1 and V is TRBV3-1; no clear D gene. The germline V gene has CDR1 LGHDT and CDR2 YNNKEL (reference sequence). The V and J ends lost 0 bases and 4 bases respectively, with 7 bases between them. This CDR3 region has 14 residues. The CDR3 reads CASSQDSLYNEQFF. The CDR3 bases are TGTGCCAGCAGCCAAGATAGCCTTTACAATGAGCAGTTCTTC.

This clonotype was seen a handful of times. The chain joins TRBV9 to TRBJ1-6; tentative D call: TRBD1 (5 bases). Per the germline V gene, CDR1 is SGDLS and CDR2 is YYNGEE. V dropped 3 bases and J dropped 0 bases, with 16 bases sitting between them. This CDR3 spans 18 amino acids. CDR3 DNA: TGTGCCAGCAGCGCTGGGGACGGCTCAAGCTCCTATAATTCACCCCTCCACTTT. Encoded protein: CASSAGDGSSSYNSPLHF.

This clonotype appeared a few times. The CDR3 loop is CASSLAGGPWNTGELFF. CDR3 coding DNA: TGTGCCAGCAGCTTGGCGGGAGGGCCTTGGAACACCGGGGAGCTGTTTTTT. The chain has TRBV5-8 and TRBJ2-2; 8 positions agree with TRBD2. After removal of 0 bases from V and 1 base from J, the junction contained 5 bases not matched to a gene. This CDR3 is built from 17 residues. CDR1 is SGHTS, CDR2 YDEGEE, per germline.

The chain carries TRBV7-9 and TRBJ2-7, with D possibly called TRBD1 or TRBD2 (5 bases each). Germline CDR1 reads SEHNR; CDR2 reads FQNEAQ (reference sequence). The CDR3 contains 16 residues. The germline V and J ends were trimmed by 5 bases and 0 bases, with 17 bases remaining between them. This CDR3 is CASSAGTGSGSYEQYF. CDR3 DNA sequence: TGTGCCAGCAGCGCGGGTACAGGTTCGGGCTCCTACGAGCAGTACTTC.

In this sample, this clonotype turned up a few times. This chain joins TRBV12-3 or TRBV12-4 and TRBJ2-3; TRBD2 might be the D (6 bases). Trimming removed 5 bases at V and 1 base at J, with 10 bases between. The CDR3 runs to 14 residues. The CDR3 DNA reads TGTGCCAGCAGTCCAGCTAGCGGCACAGATACGCAGTATTTT. This encodes CASSPASGTDTQYF.

This clonotype appeared a few times. This rearrangement joins TRBV7-8 to TRBJ2-1; 10 bases map to TRBD2. Per germline, CDR1 SGHVS and CDR2 FQNEAQ. This CDR3 is 17 amino acids long. V lost 0 bases, J lost 6 bases, and 8 bases stayed unmatched. CDR3 protein: CASSLALSGRAVNEQFF. DNA of the CDR3: TGTGCCAGCAGCTTAGCGCTGAGCGGGAGGGCCGTCAATGAGCAGTTCTTC.

There are a few counts of this clonotype. The chain employs TRBV19 and TRBJ1-2; D remains unclear. Trimming removed 3 bases from V and 3 bases from J, with 14 bases in between. CDR1 and CDR2 from the germline V gene are LNHDA and SQIVND (reference sequence). The CDR3 is made up of 15 amino acids. CDR3 sequence (DNA): TGTGCCAGTAGTATGTCGGTCCCCCTTGACTATGGCTACACCTTC. Protein: CASSMSVPLDYGYTF.

This chain links TRBV5-4 with TRBJ2-3; D might be TRBD1 (6 bases). Germline CDR1 and CDR2: SGHNT and YYREEE (reference sequence). The V and J ends lost 7 bases and 4 bases respectively, with 19 bases between them. The CDR3 length is 15 residues. CDR3 sequence: CASPGQGPSPDTQYF. DNA for the CDR3: TGTGCCAGCCCCGGGCAGGGGCCGTCACCAGATACGCAGTATTTT.

This clonotype was observed a few times. This chain connects TRBV28 to TRBJ2-5; unclear D gene. This CDR3 spans 13 amino acids. Germline V gene data show CDR1 as MDHEN and CDR2 as SYDVKM. Trimming removed 3 bases from V and 7 bases from J, with 12 bases in between. The CDR3 here is CASSFSRPGTQYF. The CDR3 coding sequence is TGTGCCAGCAGTTTTAGTCGGCCGGGGACCCAGTACTTC.

This clonotype was detected only a few times. J is TRBJ1-1 and V is TRBV12-3 or TRBV12-4; 7 positions agree with TRBD1. Germline trimming cut 5 bases from V and 7 bases from J; bases unmatched to any gene: 7. The CDR3 sequence is 13 residues long. CDR3 region: CASSIGGADEAFF. The CDR3 nucleotides are TGTGCCAGCAGTATAGGGGGCGCGGATGAAGCTTTCTTT.

The rearrangement joins TRBV7-8 to TRBJ1-2; D may be TRBD1 (5 bases). With 2 bases removed from V and 2 bases from J, the gap between germline ends came to 12 bases. The CDR3 spans 15 residues. Per the germline V gene, CDR1 is SGHVS and CDR2 is FQNEAQ. The chain's CDR3 is CASSLSGQLNYGYTF. CDR3 in DNA: TGTGCCAGCAGCTTAAGTGGACAACTAAACTATGGCTACACCTTC.

This clonotype was seen a handful of times. The rearrangement uses TRBV27 and TRBJ1-6; 7 positions match TRBD1. The V gene end was trimmed by 4 bases and the J gene end by 5 bases; junction bases not matched to a gene: 5. This CDR3 is built from 15 residues. CDR1 is MNHEY and CDR2 is SMNVEV in the germline V gene (reference sequence). DNA for the CDR3: TGTGCCAGCAGTTCAGGGACAGAAAATAATTCACCCCTCCACTTT. This gives the protein CASSSGTENNSPLHF.

This clonotype was detected a few times. The rearrangement links TRBV19 to TRBJ1-1, with unresolved D. The CDR3 is 9 amino acids. Looked up from germline, CDR1 is LNHDA and CDR2 is SQIVND (reference sequence). V lost 6 bases, J lost 10 bases, and 6 bases lay in between. CDR3 loop: CASSLGAFF. CDR3 sequence (DNA): TGTGCCAGTAGCCTTGGAGCTTTCTTT.